This TCR beta chain was captured in a study of cytomegalovirus exposure and HLA in healthy donors. Vbeta (60) and Jbeta (13) primers were used in the PCR. Data came from immunoSEQ multiplex PCR; TCRdb stores just in-frame clones and leaves some out. In the table there are around 200,000 clones, over 60% of which are singletons. Looked up from germline, CDR1 is LNHDA and CDR2 is SQIVND (reference sequence). There are 16 residues in the CDR3. V was trimmed by 1 base and J by 0 bases, leaving 7 bases between them. In the case of this clone: No antigen is known for it.

General study findings and limits: Beyond CMV serostatus, there was no information to go on about immune exposure. A later analysis reportedly found fewer N-insertions in an Asian-associated ancestry cluster than the roughly 700-donor mean. Later analysis found that TCR beta chains associated with HLA were more clonally expanded than other, equally common chains. Three CMV-associated chains proved CMV antigen-specific in vitro.

Sequenced input: PBMCs. The source is a man aged 25 to 40 in good health and CMV-seropositive. The chain couples TRBV19 to TRBJ2-6, with D unclear. The CDR3 sequence is CASSIGLSSGANVLTF. The CDR3 DNA is TGTGCCAGTAGTATAGGGCTCAGCTCTGGGGCCAACGTCCTGACTTTC.